One sample yielded the 19 T cell receptor beta chains listed below, sequenced in a study of T cell responses to AZD1222 COVID-19 vaccine. Measured with immunoSEQ multiplex PCR; TCRdb has only the in-frame clones, and not every one. The data show 110,000 or so clones, with roughly 88% seen just once and roughly 6.7% held by the top ten. The sample was peripheral blood, taken 28 days after the second AZD1222 dose. The receptors shown here come from an adult who received the AZD1222 COVID-19 vaccine.

The chain uses TRBV12-3 or TRBV12-4 and TRBJ1-2; the D gene is possibly TRBD1 (6 bases). V gave up 4 bases and J gave up 14 bases, with 17 bases separating them. This CDR3 contains 12 residues. The chain's CDR3 is CASSSEGGPETF. The DNA of the CDR3 is TGTGCCAGCAGTTCTGAGGGGGGGCCGGAAACCTTC.

V is TRBV6-5 and J is TRBJ1-4, with D perhaps TRBD1 (6 bases). Trimming removed 8 bases from V and 6 bases from J, with 10 bases in between. The CDR3 has 12 residues. CDR1 MNHEY and CDR2 SVGAGI come from the germline V gene. This CDR3 is CASRTADEKLFF. The CDR3 coding sequence is TGTGCCAGCCGGACAGCCGATGAAAAACTGTTTTTT.

The sample holds a few counts of this clone. Other DNA sequences in the same sample also yield this CDR3. The chain links TRBV6-5 to TRBJ1-6; D remains ambiguous. Germline CDR1 MNHEY, CDR2 SVGAGI. CDR3 size: 15 residues. V lost 0 bases and J 7 bases, leaving 10 bases between the germline ends. The CDR3 sequence: CASSYSGVGNSPLHF. In nucleotides, the CDR3 is TGTGCCAGCAGTTACTCTGGGGTTGGCAATTCACCCCTCCACTTT.

CDR3 in amino acids: CATSRGGTGSREKLFF. The CDR3 nucleotides are TGTGCCACCAGCAGAGGTGGGACAGGGTCGAGGGAAAAACTGTTTTTT. The rearrangement joins TRBV15 to TRBJ1-4; 9 nucleotides align to TRBD1. The V gene's germline CDR1 is LNHNV and CDR2 YYDKDF (reference sequence). The CDR3 length is 16 residues. Unmatched junction bases numbered 8, after V lost 1 base and J lost 8 bases.

The gene calls are TRBV27 and TRBJ1-1; 8 nucleotides align to TRBD1. Germline V gives CDR1 MNHEY, CDR2 SMNVEV (reference sequence). CDR3 length: 12 amino acids. J was trimmed by 10 bases and V by 2 bases; bases with no gene match: 3. The CDR3 loop is CASSLRTGPAFF. As DNA, the CDR3 is TGTGCCAGCAGTTTACGGACAGGGCCAGCTTTCTTT.

The chain couples TRBV27 to TRBJ1-5; TRBD1 matches at 7 bases. Germline V lookup: CDR1 MNHEY, CDR2 SMNVEV (reference sequence). The ends lost 8 bases at V and 2 bases at J; junction bases unmatched: 6. The CDR3 spans 14 residues. This CDR3 is CASAPTGGNQPQHF. CDR3 in DNA: TGTGCCAGCGCCCCAACAGGGGGCAATCAGCCCCAGCATTTT.

The chain links TRBV9 to TRBJ1-5; 7 bases are a match to TRBD1. From germline, CDR1 is SGDLS and CDR2 YYNGEE. Trimming took 0 bases from V and 4 from J; bases not matched to a gene: 4. The CDR3 is 15 amino acids. CDR3 DNA sequence: TGTGCCAGCAGCGTAGGTCCGACAGGGAATCAGCCCCAGCATTTT. Amino acid sequence: CASSVGPTGNQPQHF.

CDR3 region: CASSLVSQETQYF. In DNA, the CDR3 is TGTGCCAGCAGCTTAGTCTCCCAAGAGACCCAGTACTTC. The J gene is TRBJ2-5, the V gene TRBV11-2; D is unresolved. CDR1 and CDR2 from the germline V gene are SGHAT and FQNNGV. The CDR3 spans 13 residues. V lost 1 base and J 1 base, leaving 4 bases between the germline ends.

There are a few counts of this clone. The rearrangement links TRBV6-4 to TRBJ2-3, with 9 bases lining up with TRBD2. The CDR3 has 14 amino acids. The germline V gene encodes CDR1 MRHNA and CDR2 SNTAGT. Losses at the gene ends were 5 bases for V and 6 bases for J; bases not matched to a gene: 6. The CDR3 is CASSSGGTSDTQYF. The CDR3 DNA is TGTGCCAGCAGTAGCGGGGGGACCTCGGATACGCAGTATTTT.

The chain combines TRBV15 with TRBJ1-3; D unclear. CDR1 LNHNV and CDR2 YYDKDF come from the germline V gene (reference sequence). The CDR3 length is 17 residues. Trimming pared 0 bases from V and 0 bases from J, leaving 12 bases between. CDR3 sequence (DNA): TGTGCCACCAGCAGAGATTTGAAAGGACCCTCTGGAAACACCATATATTTT. Residues: CATSRDLKGPSGNTIYF.

The chain combines TRBV10-3 with TRBJ1-5; TRBD1 is a possible D gene (6 bases). V lost 8 bases and J 7 bases, leaving 18 bases between the germline ends. The germline CDR1 and CDR2 sequences are ENHRY and SYGVKD. The CDR3 loop spans 14 amino acids. CDR3: CAISEGEGSQPQHF. CDR3 nucleotides: TGTGCCATCTCCGAGGGGGAGGGAAGCCAGCCCCAGCATTTT.

V and J are TRBV7-9 and TRBJ1-6, with TRBD1 as a possible D gene (6 bases). The CDR3 extends over 17 amino acids. The germline CDR1 and CDR2 sequences are SEHNR and FQNEAQ (reference sequence). V lost 0 bases and J lost 0, with 9 bases in between. CDR3 region: CASSLAGASSYNSPLHF. In DNA, the CDR3 is TGTGCCAGCAGCTTAGCGGGGGCAAGCTCCTATAATTCACCCCTCCACTTT.

The rearrangement links TRBV9 to TRBJ1-6, with 7 bases that match TRBD1. V shed 3 bases, J shed 12 bases, and the junction held 9 bases outside the gene matches. CDR1 is SGDLS and CDR2 is YYNGEE in the germline V gene. The CDR3 runs to 14 residues. CDR3 nucleotides: TGTGCCAGCAGCGCGGGGGACAGACTAGGACCCCTCCACTTT. Translating gives CASSAGDRLGPLHF.

The chain has TRBV7-6 and TRBJ1-2; 9 bases are a match to TRBD1. Germline CDR1 reads SGHVS; CDR2 reads FNYEAQ. The CDR3 contains 18 residues. V shed 1 base and J 6 bases; nucleotides not matched to a gene: 15. Here the CDR3 reads CASSLVTGGESSLNGYTF. The CDR3 nucleotides read TGTGCCAGCAGCTTAGTTACAGGGGGCGAAAGTTCTTTAAATGGCTACACCTTC.

For the CDR3, the DNA is TGTGCCGGAAGGACGGGGAATTCACCCCTCCACTTT. Protein sequence: CAGRTGNSPLHF. The chain carries TRBV19 and TRBJ1-6; D not resolved. The germline V and J ends were trimmed by 11 bases and 7 bases, with 12 bases remaining between them. The CDR3 spans 12 residues. The germline CDR1 and CDR2 sequences are LNHDA and SQIVND (reference sequence).

The chain uses TRBV29-1 and TRBJ2-7; the match to TRBD1 covers 9 bases. V lost 6 bases and J lost 6; bases outside the gene matches: 6. The CDR3 is 12 residues long. CDR1 and CDR2 from the germline V gene are SQVTM and ANQGSEA. Here the CDR3 reads CSVGTGLGEQYF. CDR3 bases: TGCAGCGTCGGGACAGGGTTGGGCGAGCAGTACTTC.

The chain joins TRBV7-2 to TRBJ2-7, with 10 bases that match TRBD2. The germline gives CDR1 SGHTA, CDR2 FQGNSA. V gave up 0 bases and J gave up 2 bases; unmatched junction bases: 1. The CDR3 has 15 amino acids. The CDR3 DNA is TGTGCCAGCAGCTTAGCTCTAGCGGGGGCCTACGAGCAGTACTTC. It is translated as CASSLALAGAYEQYF.

The chain couples TRBV14 to TRBJ1-4; 9 bases align to TRBD1. With 8 bases clipped from V and 6 bases from J, the junction kept 16 bases outside the gene matches. Germline V gene data show CDR1 as SGHDN and CDR2 as FVKESK. The CDR3 is 17 amino acids. CDR3 in amino acids: CASSPSGQGPAHEKLFF. DNA of the CDR3: TGTGCCAGCTCACCCTCGGGACAGGGACCGGCGCATGAAAAACTGTTTTTT. Drawing the rest from reference TRBV14 and TRBJ1-4, the complete variable domain is EAGVTQFPSHSVIEKGQTVTLRCDPISGHDNLYWYRRVMGKEIKFLLHFVKESKQDESGMPNNRFLAERTGGTYSTLKVQPAELEDSGVYFCASSPSGQGPAHEKLFFGSGTQLSVL.

The gene calls are TRBV29-1 and TRBJ1-2; the D is unclear. The germline V and J ends were trimmed by 6 bases and 4 bases, with 27 bases remaining between them. The CDR3 spans 17 residues. Germline assignment: CDR1 SQVTM and CDR2 ANQGSEA. In nucleotides, the CDR3 is TGCAGCGTCCTCATAAAACTCAGCGGATCCCCATTCTATGGCTACACCTTC. As protein: CSVLIKLSGSPFYGYTF.